Shown below are 9 T cell receptor beta chains from a single sample sequenced in a study of T cells after yellow fever vaccination. One entry per CDR3 protein, called by TCRdb with MiXCR from the 5' RACE reads. The sample shows about 350,000 distinct CDR3 sequences, approximately 12% of them seen only once. Sequenced material: CD4+ T cells sorted from PBMCs, taken 15 days after the yellow fever booster vaccination. The receptors were gathered from a man between 18 and 29 years old who received the YFV17D yellow fever vaccine.

The V and J genes are TRBV5-5 and TRBJ1-1, with 11 bases matching TRBD1. This CDR3 is 16 amino acids long. Per germline, CDR1 SGHKS and CDR2 YYEKEE (reference sequence). After removal of 2 bases from V and 1 base from J, the junction contained 4 bases not matched to a gene. DNA for the CDR3: TGTGCCAGCAGCTTTAGGACAGGGGGCAGGAACACTGAAGCTTTCTTT. Encoded protein: CASSFRTGGRNTEAFF.

This clonotype turned up a few times. The chain has TRBV2 and TRBJ2-7; D remains ambiguous. The CDR3 runs to 13 residues. Per germline, CDR1 SNHLY and CDR2 FYNNEI. Trimming shortened V by 4 bases and J by 1 base, and 8 bases separated the two germline ends. The CDR3 protein is CASSGDPSYEQYV. CDR3 coding DNA: TGTGCCAGCAGTGGGGATCCGTCCTACGAGCAGTACGTC.

This clonotype was seen a handful of times. The gene calls are TRBV10-3 and TRBJ2-1; possibly TRBD1 for D (6 bases). V gave up 10 bases and J gave up 6 bases, with 13 bases separating them. The CDR3 consists of 12 residues. In germline, CDR1 is ENHRY, CDR2 SYGVKD. The CDR3 spells CATHAGANEQFF. As DNA, the CDR3 is TGTGCCACCCATGCAGGGGCCAATGAGCAGTTCTTC.

The CDR3 DNA reads as TGTGCCAGCAGCTTAAGCTCGCCCCTTACTTATCAAGGTGACCAGTACTTC. This encodes CASSLSSPLTYQGDQYF. The V call is TRBV7-2, the J call TRBJ2-5; D is uncertain. The CDR3 spans 17 residues. Germline CDR1 and CDR2: SGHTA and FQGNSA. Trimming pared 2 bases from V and 10 bases from J, leaving 26 bases between.

The rearrangement joins TRBV20-1 to TRBJ2-5, with D possibly matching TRBD2 (7 bases). V was cut by 3 bases and J by 4 bases, with 12 bases left in between. Germline CDR1 DFQATT, CDR2 SNEGSKA (reference sequence). The CDR3 is made up of 13 amino acids. DNA of the CDR3: TGCAGTGCTAGTAGGGGGGGAGGAGAGACCCAGTACTTC. It specifies CSASRGGGETQYF.

This chain links TRBV5-4 with TRBJ1-6; 7 bases line up with TRBD1. V gave up 4 bases and J gave up 0 bases; unmatched junction bases: 7. The germline gives CDR1 SGHNT, CDR2 YYREEE (reference sequence). This CDR3 is 17 amino acids long. This CDR3 is CASSPDRRSSYNSPLHF. CDR3 bases: TGTGCCAGCAGCCCGGACAGGCGGAGCTCCTATAATTCACCCCTCCACTTT.

This chain joins TRBV27 and TRBJ2-1; 15 nucleotides agree with TRBD2. V shed 6 bases, J shed 4 bases, and the junction held 7 bases outside the gene matches. Germline lookup yields CDR1 MNHEY and CDR2 SMNVEV (reference sequence). The length of the CDR3 is 17 residues. CDR3 nucleotides: TGTGCCAGCAGGAGGACTAGCGGGGGGGCTAGGTACAATGAGCAGTTCTTC. Protein sequence: CASRRTSGGARYNEQFF.

The V and J genes are TRBV7-2 and TRBJ2-1; 7 nucleotides agree with TRBD2. The V segment lost 6 bases and the J segment 6 bases; nucleotides outside the gene matches: 8. Germline loops: CDR1 SGHTA, CDR2 FQGNSA. This CDR3 spans 14 amino acids. DNA of the CDR3: TGTGCCAGCAGGAATAGCGGGCAAACCAATGAGCAGTTCTTC. This encodes CASRNSGQTNEQFF.

This clonotype appeared a few times. The chain couples TRBV5-1 to TRBJ2-7; 11 positions match TRBD1. From germline, CDR1 is SGHRS and CDR2 YFSETQ. The CDR3 has 14 amino acids. V lost 4 bases, J lost 3 bases, and 3 bases stayed unmatched. The CDR3 region is CASSGTGGVYEQYF. Written as DNA, the CDR3 is TGCGCCAGCAGCGGGACAGGGGGAGTCTACGAGCAGTACTTC.